The clone carrying this TCR beta chain was recorded at least ten times. CDR3 length: 13 residues. Trimming pared 6 bases from V and 2 bases from J, leaving 11 bases between. CDR1 and CDR2 (germline): MDHEN, SYDVKM. Libraries used 2 million unsorted PBMCs kept frozen in RNAlater. This sample stems from a study of neurological immune-mediated disorders. TCRdb itself ran the 5' RACE reads through MiXCR, one entry per CDR3 protein. Found here are about 65,000 distinct CDR3 sequences, around 4% of them singletons; the top ten hold around 2.7%. Sequencing was done on a sample of PBMCs. The rearrangement links TRBV28 to TRBJ2-7; the D gene is possibly TRBD2 (6 bases). This clonotype was obtained from a man aged 50 to 60 with multiple sclerosis. The chain's CDR3 is CASRSGRTYEQYV. The CDR3 region has the DNA TGTGCCAGCAGAAGTGGGAGGACCTACGAGCAGTACGTC.